This entry lists 25 T cell receptor beta chains sequenced from one sample in a study of T-cell memory formation after mild COVID-19 (dated by TCRdb to the early 2020s). Libraries were constructed by 5' RACE. Instrument used: Illumina NovaSeq 6000. The raw public reads went through TCRdb reprocessing: fastp at Q25, MiXCR clone calling, in-frame beta chains kept. Rows with a matching CDR3 protein are joined into one entry that keeps the most common DNA and genes. The sample data list a few hundred thousand distinct CDR3 sequences, and about 21% of these were observed just once. The ten largest make up under 15% of the sample. The sequenced sample consisted of PBMCs or a T cell subset sorted from them (not recorded which). Receptors were obtained from an adult woman who had mild COVID-19 (a few samples of this study predate the infection). The sample titles of this study are shuffled in the database, so cell type and time point are left out; the donor was told from shared clones.

This clonotype turned up a few times. The V call is TRBV7-9, the J call TRBJ2-3; 9 bases fit TRBD1. V lost 4 bases, J lost 1 base, and 6 bases stayed unmatched. The CDR3 has 16 amino acids. The germline V gene has CDR1 SEHNR and CDR2 FQNEAQ (reference sequence). The CDR3 sequence is CASSSEGQGGTDTQYF. CDR3 DNA sequence: TGTGCCAGCAGCTCAGAGGGACAGGGCGGCACAGATACGCAGTATTTT.

CDR3 bases: TGTGCCAGCAGTTTACCGGGGAGGAATGAAAAACTGTTTTTT. The encoded protein is CASSLPGRNEKLFF. The chain combines TRBV27 with TRBJ1-4, with D unclear. Trimming took off 2 bases at V and 5 bases at J, with 9 bases between the two ends. Germline V gene lookup returns CDR1 MNHEY and CDR2 SMNVEV (reference sequence). The CDR3 spans 14 residues.

This CDR3 is CASSQEGRAVNQPQHF. The CDR3 nucleotides are TGCGCCAGCAGCCAAGAGGGAAGGGCAGTTAATCAGCCCCAGCATTTT. The chain employs TRBV4-1 and TRBJ1-5; D is unresolved. Germline CDR1 and CDR2: MGHRA and YSYEKL. V was shortened by 0 bases and J by 4 bases, with 13 bases between the two germline ends. The CDR3 runs 16 residues.

The V and J genes are TRBV15 and TRBJ1-4; D call uncertain. V was pared by 0 bases and J by 2 bases, with 7 bases between. CDR1 and CDR2 (germline): LNHNV, YYDKDF (reference sequence). The CDR3 sequence is 15 residues long. The CDR3 coding sequence is TGTGCCACCAGCAGAGAGGTTAGCACTAATGAAAAACTGTTTTTT. Translating it yields CATSREVSTNEKLFF.

The chain employs TRBV15 and TRBJ1-4; possible D gene TRBD1, 5 bases. The CDR3 runs 15 residues. Per the germline V gene, CDR1 is LNHNV and CDR2 is YYDKDF (reference sequence). Between the trimmed V and J ends, which lost 1 base and 6 bases, there was a span of 12 bases. The CDR3 nucleotides read TGTGCCACCAGCAGAGTTAAGCGGGACGATGAAAAACTGTTTTTT. Translation gives CATSRVKRDDEKLFF.

The gene calls are TRBV7-2 and TRBJ2-1, with D uncertain. Germline-derived CDR1 and CDR2 are SGHTA and FQGNSA. The V end lost 2 bases, the J end lost 5 bases, and 7 bases lay between the germline ends. There are 13 residues in the CDR3. CDR3 DNA sequence: TGTGCCAGCAGCTTATTGGGGAACAATGAGCAGTTCTTC. This codes for CASSLLGNNEQFF.

In this sample, this clonotype turned up a few times. J is TRBJ2-4 and V is TRBV15, with D hard to call. With 0 bases removed from V and 7 bases from J, the gap between germline ends came to 10 bases. CDR3 length: 14 residues. CDR1 is LNHNV and CDR2 is YYDKDF in the germline V gene (reference sequence). For the CDR3, the DNA is TGTGCCACCAGCAGAGAGGGGTCACCGAACATTCAGTACTTC. It translates to CATSREGSPNIQYF.

The chain's CDR3 is CASSKDRGDYNSGANVLTF. In nucleotides, the CDR3 is TGTGCCAGCAGTAAGGACAGGGGAGATTATAACTCTGGGGCCAACGTCCTGACTTTC. The V and J genes are TRBV6-5 and TRBJ2-6; TRBD1 matches 9 bases. This CDR3 region has 19 residues. V lost 5 bases and J lost 0; bases outside the gene matches: 11. Germline CDR1 and CDR2: MNHEY and SVGAGI.

V and J are TRBV5-4 and TRBJ1-2; TRBD1 matches at 7 bases. The germline V gene encodes CDR1 SGHNT and CDR2 YYREEE (reference sequence). The length of the CDR3 is 14 residues. The V gene end was trimmed by 4 bases and the J gene end by 3 bases; junction bases not matched to a gene: 6. The CDR3 region has the DNA TGTGCCAGCAGCAAGCGACAGGGTGACTATGGCTACACCTTC. Translation: CASSKRQGDYGYTF.

The rearrangement uses TRBV3-1 and TRBJ2-1; 12 bases fit TRBD2. The CDR3 is 14 residues long. Germline CDR1 is LGHDT and CDR2 is YNNKEL (reference sequence). With V trimmed by 0 bases and J by 12 bases, 3 bases remained unmatched. CDR3 amino acids: CASSQELAGGGQFF. The CDR3 region has the DNA TGTGCCAGCAGCCAAGAACTAGCGGGGGGAGGGCAGTTCTTC.

This clonotype was found a few times. CDR3 sequence reads: CASSFSDRTGPSYEQYF. The CDR3, as DNA: TGCGCCAGCAGCTTCTCAGATCGGACAGGACCCTCCTACGAGCAGTACTTC. V gene TRBV5-1 combines with J gene TRBJ2-7; 7 bases are shared with TRBD1. Germline assignment: CDR1 SGHRS and CDR2 YFSETQ. The CDR3 totals 17 residues. V shed 2 bases, J shed 0 bases, and the junction held 11 bases outside the gene matches.

There are many counts of this clonotype. This may come from a read error, since a much larger clone is one base off. CDR3 loop: CATSRDRLGGAAIDTQYF. For the CDR3, the DNA is TGTGCCACCAGCAGAGATCGATTAGGCGGGGCCGCAATTGATACGCAGTATTTT. The genes are TRBV15 and TRBJ2-3, with D maybe TRBD2 (6 bases). Looked up from germline, CDR1 is LNHNV and CDR2 is YYDKDF (reference sequence). Trimming took off 0 bases at V and 6 bases at J, with 22 bases between the two ends. This CDR3 contains 18 residues.

The V call is TRBV24-1, the J call TRBJ2-7, with TRBD1 matching 7 bases. The CDR3 has 14 residues. V was pared by 4 bases and J by 2 bases, with 4 bases of the junction left unmatched. Germline V gene data show CDR1 as KGHDR and CDR2 as SFDVKD. CDR3: CATSDPGTAYEQYF. The CDR3 DNA reads as TGTGCCACCAGTGACCCCGGGACAGCCTACGAGCAGTACTTC.

The CDR3 is CASSSQGRAKNIQYF. DNA of the CDR3: TGTGCCAGCAGCTCCCAGGGACGAGCCAAAAACATTCAGTACTTC. The chain links TRBV11-1 to TRBJ2-4, with D perhaps assigned TRBD1 or TRBD2 (5 bases each). Germline V gene data show CDR1 as SGHAT and CDR2 as FQDESV (reference sequence). The CDR3 sequence is 15 residues long. Trimming stripped 4 bases from V and 0 bases from J, with 10 bases between.

This clonotype was counted between two and nine times. This chain links TRBV6-2 or TRBV6-3 with TRBJ2-1, with 12 bases fitting TRBD2. The germline CDR1 and CDR2 sequences are MNHEY and SVGEGT. This CDR3 contains 16 residues. V dropped 7 bases and J dropped 9; count of bases not matched to a gene: 13. The CDR3 is CASILGASGRGGEQFF. The CDR3 bases are TGTGCCAGCATCTTAGGGGCTAGCGGGAGGGGTGGTGAGCAGTTCTTC.

This clonotype was seen a handful of times. J is TRBJ2-5 and V is TRBV30, with TRBD2 matching 10 bases. Germline V gene data show CDR1 as GTSNPN and CDR2 as SVGIG (reference sequence). V lost 4 bases, J lost 1 base, and 6 bases stayed unmatched. There are 15 residues in the CDR3. The CDR3 is CAWKTGLAIQETQYF. The CDR3, as DNA: TGTGCCTGGAAAACGGGACTAGCGATCCAAGAGACCCAGTACTTC.

This clonotype has a count of ten or more. The rearrangement joins TRBV18 to TRBJ1-1; the D gene is possibly TRBD1 (5 bases). The CDR3 contains 14 residues. Germline CDR1 KGHSH, CDR2 LQKENI. The V end lost 2 bases, the J end lost 1 base, and 8 bases lay between the germline ends. The CDR3 spells CASSPGAGNTEAFF. The CDR3 nucleotides are TGTGCCAGCTCACCAGGGGCAGGGAACACTGAAGCTTTCTTT.

This clonotype was seen more than once but under ten times. The chain uses TRBV18 and TRBJ2-7, with 11 bases aligning to TRBD1. V was pared by 4 bases and J by 0 bases, with 11 bases of the junction left unmatched. Germline CDR1 reads KGHSH; CDR2 reads LQKENI. This CDR3 is 18 amino acids long. CDR3: CASSRRVPGQGVSYEQYF. For the CDR3, the DNA is TGTGCCAGCTCACGTCGCGTACCGGGACAGGGGGTCTCCTACGAGCAGTACTTC. The full variable domain, in which reference TRBV18 and TRBJ2-7 provide the parts outside the CDR3, is NAGVMQNPRHLVRRRGQEARLRCSPMKGHSHVYWYRQLPEEGLKFMVYLQKENIIDESGMPKERFSAEFPKEGPSILRIQQVVRGDSAAYFCASSRRVPGQGVSYEQYFGPGTRLTVT.

CDR3 amino acids: CASSTRTGGFTDTQYF. Written as DNA, the CDR3 is TGTGCCAGCAGCACCCGGACAGGGGGATTCACAGATACGCAGTATTTT. The rearrangement uses TRBV7-8 and TRBJ2-3, with 10 bases fitting TRBD1. Germline V CDR1 and CDR2: SGHVS, FQNEAQ. This CDR3 is built from 16 residues. V was pared by 5 bases and J by 2 bases, with 7 bases of the junction left unmatched.

The gene calls are TRBV12-3 or TRBV12-4 and TRBJ2-7, with D perhaps matching TRBD1 (7 bases). The CDR3 is 13 residues long. Trimming removed 3 bases from V and 6 bases from J, with 12 bases in between. CDR3 loop: CASSFSQGGEQYF. For the CDR3, the DNA is TGTGCCAGCAGTTTTTCTCAGGGGGGCGAGCAGTACTTC.

The chain has TRBV12-3 or TRBV12-4 and TRBJ1-5, with unresolved D. V was trimmed by 3 bases and J by 0 bases, leaving 6 bases between them. The CDR3 covers 14 residues. CDR3 loop: CASSFRPSNQPQHF. The CDR3 DNA reads TGTGCCAGCAGTTTCAGACCTAGCAATCAGCCCCAGCATTTT.

This clonotype turned up a few times. This rearrangement joins TRBV5-1 to TRBJ2-7; D gene ambiguous. V gave up 4 bases and J gave up 7 bases, with 21 bases separating them. This CDR3 region has 15 residues. CDR1 SGHRS and CDR2 YFSETQ come from the germline V gene. Here the CDR3 reads CASSRSTAPRMEQYF. The CDR3 bases are TGCGCCAGCAGCCGCTCGACCGCCCCTAGAATGGAGCAGTACTTC.

The J gene is TRBJ1-2, the V gene TRBV5-1, with TRBD1 matching 8 bases. There are 15 residues in the CDR3. In germline, CDR1 is SGHRS, CDR2 YFSETQ. V shed 0 bases, J shed 3 bases, and the junction held 4 bases outside the gene matches. The CDR3 sequence is CASSLAPGGDYGYTF. Written as DNA, the CDR3 is TGCGCCAGCAGCTTGGCCCCAGGGGGCGACTATGGCTACACCTTC. The whole variable domain, filled in from reference TRBV5-1 and TRBJ1-2, reads KAGVTQTPRYLIKTRGQQVTLSCSPISGHRSVSWYQQTPGQGLQFLFEYFSETQRNKGNFPGRFSGRQFSNSRSEMNVSTLELGDSALYLCASSLAPGGDYGYTFGSGTRLTVV.

The chain links TRBV10-2 to TRBJ2-7; D is undetermined. CDR3 size: 12 residues. Looked up from germline, CDR1 is WSHSY and CDR2 is SAAADI. Deletions cut 2 bases from V and 6 bases from J, with 8 bases between. CDR3 nucleotide sequence: TGCGCCAGCAGTGAGGTGGGGTCCGAGCAGTACTTC. It is translated as CASSEVGSEQYF.

This clonotype occurred a few times. This chain links TRBV30 with TRBJ2-5; no clear D. Germline CDR1 reads GTSNPN; CDR2 reads SVGIG (reference sequence). The CDR3 loop spans 13 amino acids. V gave up 1 base and J gave up 5 bases, with 11 bases separating them. The CDR3 sequence is CAWSAYPRETQYF. CDR3 DNA: TGTGCCTGGAGTGCCTACCCGAGGGAGACCCAGTACTTC.